These 32 T cell receptor beta chains were sequenced from one sample in a study of shared clonotypes between healthy human individuals. The protocol was immunoSEQ multiplex PCR, while the TCRdb copy is restricted to in-frame clones and leaves out a portion. The sample carries 1,400,000 or so clones, approximately 98.5% recorded once. The sequenced sample was naive CD4+ T cells sorted from blood. Subset here: CD45RA+ positively selected. These receptors all come from a man aged 30-40 years in good health.

The sample holds one count of this clone. The chain uses TRBV6-6 and TRBJ1-2, with 7 bases lining up with TRBD1. This CDR3 has 14 residues. Trimming took 8 bases from V and 3 from J; bases not matched to a gene: 9. Germline V CDR1 and CDR2: MNHNY, SVGAGI (reference sequence). The CDR3 reads CASQRRGLDYGYTF. CDR3 in DNA: TGTGCCAGCCAAAGGAGGGGGCTGGACTATGGCTACACCTTC.

The chain uses TRBV5-6 and TRBJ2-7, with a tentative D call TRBD1 (5 bases). CDR3 length equals 13 residues. Trimming stripped 0 bases from V and 7 bases from J, with 11 bases between. In germline, CDR1 is SGHDT, CDR2 YYEEEE. The chain's CDR3 is CASSLGRRTEQYF. The CDR3 DNA follows: TGTGCCAGCAGCTTGGGCCGCCGGACAGAGCAGTACTTC. Complete variable domain (other parts from reference TRBV5-6 and TRBJ2-7): DAGVTQSPTHLIKTRGQQVTLRCSPKSGHDTVSWYQQALGQGPQFIFQYYEEEERQRGNFPDRFSGHQFPNYSSELNVNALLLGDSALYLCASSLGRRTEQYFGPGTRLTVT.

This clone came up once. The V call is TRBV18, the J call TRBJ2-6; D gene uncertain. The germline V gene has CDR1 KGHSH and CDR2 LQKENI. There are 18 residues in the CDR3. The V gene lost 1 base and the J gene lost 0 bases, with 13 bases spanning the gap. The CDR3 loop reads CASSPRVLLGSGANVLTF. The CDR3 DNA is TGTGCCAGCTCACCACGCGTCCTCCTGGGCTCTGGGGCCAACGTCCTGACTTTC. Supplemented by reference TRBV18 and TRBJ2-6, the full variable domain reads NAGVMQNPRHLVRRRGQEARLRCSPMKGHSHVYWYRQLPEEGLKFMVYLQKENIIDESGMPKERFSAEFPKEGPSILRIQQVVRGDSAAYFCASSPRVLLGSGANVLTFGAGSRLTVL.

The rearrangement joins TRBV5-1 to TRBJ2-5; a possible D gene is TRBD2 (6 bases). Germline V gives CDR1 SGHRS, CDR2 YFSETQ. V was pared by 1 base and J by 2 bases, with 12 bases between. This CDR3 spans 15 amino acids. Here the CDR3 DNA reads TGCGCCAGCAGCTTGAATAGCGGAGTTCAAGAGACCCAGTACTTC. It encodes CASSLNSGVQETQYF.

V and J are TRBV29-1 and TRBJ2-5; D might be TRBD2 (6 bases). This CDR3 contains 15 residues. Trimming cost V 3 bases and J 4 bases, with 18 bases left between them. Germline CDR1 SQVTM, CDR2 ANQGSEA. The CDR3 coding sequence is TGCAGCGTTGACCGCCCGGGACTTTCTAGAGAGACCCAGTACTTC. Translating it yields CSVDRPGLSRETQYF.

V gene TRBV6-4 combines with J gene TRBJ1-5; no reliable D call. Germline loops: CDR1 MRHNA, CDR2 SNTAGT. Trimming removed 5 bases at V and 3 bases at J, with 14 bases between. The CDR3 spans 15 residues. The CDR3 here is CASSPGLDPNQPQHF. In DNA form, the CDR3 reads TGTGCCAGCAGTCCCGGACTGGACCCCAATCAGCCCCAGCATTTT.

The rearrangement joins TRBV7-2 to TRBJ1-5; 11 nucleotides match TRBD1. This CDR3 has 15 residues. With V trimmed by 2 bases and J by 6 bases, 3 bases remained unmatched. Germline V gene lookup returns CDR1 SGHTA and CDR2 FQGNSA. The CDR3 reads CASSLRDRGGQPQHF. The DNA for the CDR3 is TGTGCCAGCAGCTTAAGGGACAGGGGGGGTCAGCCCCAGCATTTT.

This chain joins TRBV25-1 and TRBJ2-3; D call uncertain. The V gene's germline CDR1 is MGHDK and CDR2 SYGVNS. This CDR3 is built from 13 residues. V was shortened by 4 bases and J by 1 base, with 6 bases between the two germline ends. DNA for the CDR3: TGTGCCAGCAGTGGGCCGGGCACAGATACGCAGTATTTT. Its protein product is CASSGPGTDTQYF.

The J gene is TRBJ1-2, the V gene TRBV30; weak D call: TRBD1 (6 bases). The CDR3 is made up of 11 amino acids. V lost 4 bases and J 4 bases, leaving 7 bases between the germline ends. Germline-derived CDR1 and CDR2 are GTSNPN and SVGIG (reference sequence). The CDR3 DNA reads TGTGCCTGGATGACAGGCTATGGCTACACCTTC. Amino acids: CAWMTGYGYTF.

This rearrangement joins TRBV5-6 to TRBJ1-2; D unresolved. The V gene lost 4 bases and the J gene lost 4 bases, with 14 bases spanning the gap. The CDR3 extends over 14 amino acids. The V gene's germline CDR1 is SGHDT and CDR2 YYEEEE. The CDR3 coding sequence is TGTGCCAGCAGCCCGGACGGGCGGCCCTATGGCTACACCTTC. The encoded protein is CASSPDGRPYGYTF.

V is TRBV11-3 and J is TRBJ2-7, with 11 bases aligning to TRBD2. The CDR3 spans 15 residues. Germline CDR1 reads SGHNT; CDR2 reads YENEEA. V lost 0 bases, J lost 5 bases, and 3 bases stayed unmatched. CDR3 amino acids: CASSLELAGVNEQYF. The CDR3 DNA reads TGTGCCAGCAGCTTAGAACTAGCGGGAGTCAACGAGCAGTACTTC. Filled out from reference TRBV11-3 and TRBJ2-7, the complete variable domain reads EAGVVQSPRYKIIEKKQPVAFWCNPISGHNTLYWYLQNLGQGPELLIRYENEEAVDDSQLPKDRFSAERLKGVDSTLKIQPAELGDSAVYLCASSLELAGVNEQYFGPGTRLTVT.

The chain is built from TRBV27 and TRBJ2-1; 13 bases are a match to TRBD2. The J segment lost 2 bases and the V segment lost 4 bases, leaving 8 bases of the junction unmatched. Germline V gives CDR1 MNHEY, CDR2 SMNVEV (reference sequence). The CDR3 totals 18 residues. This chain's CDR3 is CASSSRTSGSITYNEQFF. DNA for the CDR3: TGTGCCAGCAGTTCCCGGACTAGCGGGAGCATCACCTACAATGAGCAGTTCTTC.

The J gene is TRBJ1-2, the V gene TRBV7-2; D uncertain. This CDR3 has 15 residues. The V gene lost 5 bases and the J gene lost 0 bases, with 13 bases spanning the gap. Germline CDR1 and CDR2: SGHTA and FQGNSA. CDR3 region: CASSREGPANYGYTF. Here the CDR3 DNA reads TGTGCCAGCAGCCGAGAAGGGCCCGCTAACTATGGCTACACCTTC.

To note about this clone: The sample contains more than one DNA sequence encoding this CDR3. V is TRBV29-1 and J is TRBJ2-5; D uncertain. The germline V gene encodes CDR1 SQVTM and CDR2 ANQGSEA. The V gene lost 3 bases and the J gene lost 3 bases, with 5 bases spanning the gap. This CDR3 is 11 amino acids long. CDR3 nucleotides: TGCAGCGTTGATCGAGAAGAGACCCAGTACTTC. Its protein product is CSVDREETQYF.

The gene calls are TRBV5-8 and TRBJ1-5; D unresolved. The ends were cut back, 6 bases at V and 0 bases at J, with 10 bases in the middle. The CDR3 has 14 residues. Germline values: CDR1 SGHTS, CDR2 YDEGEE. CDR3 coding DNA: TGTGCCAGCAAGCGGCTTCTTAGCAATCAGCCCCAGCATTTT. Amino acids: CASKRLLSNQPQHF.

CDR3 sequence (DNA): TGTGCCAGCAGCTCGACTAGCGGGAGTTACGAGCAGTACTTC. Translated: CASSSTSGSYEQYF. The V call is TRBV6-6, the J call TRBJ2-7, with 12 bases identical to TRBD2. J lost 4 bases, V lost 6 bases, and 4 bases had no gene match. Germline V gene sequence: CDR1 MNHNY, CDR2 SVGAGI (reference sequence). The CDR3 covers 14 residues.

The V gene is TRBV11-2, the J gene TRBJ2-7; D is unclear. Per the germline V gene, CDR1 is SGHAT and CDR2 is FQNNGV. This CDR3 is built from 12 residues. The V and J ends lost 4 bases and 5 bases respectively, with 9 bases between them. The CDR3 loop is CASSYGGDEQYF. Written as DNA, the CDR3 is TGTGCCAGCAGCTACGGCGGTGACGAGCAGTACTTC.

The V and J genes are TRBV7-6 and TRBJ2-1; 9 bases are a match to TRBD2. The CDR3 consists of 14 residues. V lost 8 bases, J lost 4 bases, and 6 bases stayed unmatched. Germline CDR1 and CDR2: SGHVS and FNYEAQ. CDR3 loop: CASGLAGRYNEQFF. The CDR3 DNA is TGTGCCAGCGGGCTAGCGGGAAGATACAATGAGCAGTTCTTC.

Turning to this clone: Additional DNA sequences in this sample encode the identical CDR3. V usage is TRBV29-1 and J usage is TRBJ2-7; no reliable D call. This CDR3 is built from 11 residues. Trimming removed 5 bases from V and 3 bases from J, with 8 bases in between. The germline gives CDR1 SQVTM, CDR2 ANQGSEA. CDR3 sequence reads: CSVTGDYEQYF. The CDR3 DNA reads as TGCAGCGTTACTGGGGACTACGAGCAGTACTTC.

A note on this clone: Its ends do not fully match the called genes, so a read error is possible. The chain has TRBV11-2 and TRBJ2-1; TRBD1 agrees at 9 bases. Germline-derived CDR1 and CDR2 are SGHAT and FQNNGV. The CDR3 length is 14 residues. Here the CDR3 reads CASSRDRAYNVQFF. CDR3 DNA: TGTGCCAGCAGCCGGGACAGGGCTTACAATGTGCAGTTCTTC.

The rearrangement joins TRBV11-2 to TRBJ2-5, with D possibly TRBD2 on 6 matching bases. CDR1 is SGHAT, CDR2 FQNNGV, per germline. This CDR3 comprises 16 residues. Trimming shortened V by 2 bases and J by 1 base, and 14 bases separated the two germline ends. The CDR3 reads CASSLRAISGQETQYF. The DNA of the CDR3 is TGTGCCAGCAGCTTAAGGGCGATTAGCGGCCAAGAGACCCAGTACTTC.

V and J are TRBV6-1 and TRBJ2-7; TRBD2 agrees at 8 bases. Germline V gene sequence: CDR1 MNHNS, CDR2 SASEGT. The length of the CDR3 is 14 residues. J gave up 5 bases and V 5 bases, and 8 bases lay outside the gene matches. CDR3 in amino acids: CASSKRTSLDEQYF. CDR3 coding DNA: TGTGCCAGCAGTAAGAGGACTAGCCTCGACGAGCAGTACTTC.

The chain combines TRBV27 with TRBJ2-2; the match to TRBD2 covers 14 bases. In germline, CDR1 is MNHEY, CDR2 SMNVEV (reference sequence). With V trimmed by 9 bases and J by 4 bases, 13 bases remained unmatched. CDR3 size: 18 residues. CDR3 amino acids: CASSTWGLAGVGTGELFF. Here the CDR3 DNA reads TGTGCCAGTTCTACCTGGGGACTAGCGGGAGTGGGCACCGGGGAGCTGTTTTTT.

The chain combines TRBV9 with TRBJ2-1; D is undetermined. Germline CDR1 is SGDLS and CDR2 is YYNGEE. Trimming left V 4 bases short and J 6 bases short, with 20 bases between. The CDR3 runs 16 residues. CDR3 sequence: CASSPQIGQRVNEQFF. The CDR3 bases are TGTGCCAGCAGCCCACAGATAGGGCAACGAGTCAATGAGCAGTTCTTC.

The J gene is TRBJ2-1, the V gene TRBV28, with TRBD1 matching 8 bases. The V segment lost 1 base and the J segment 1 base; nucleotides outside the gene matches: 21. This CDR3 is 22 amino acids long. Germline V gene data show CDR1 as MDHEN and CDR2 as SYDVKM. The CDR3 spells CASSLSGVGQGIWPRSYNEQFF. The CDR3 coding sequence is TGTGCCAGCAGTTTATCGGGGGTTGGACAGGGAATTTGGCCGCGTTCCTACAATGAGCAGTTCTTC.

This chain joins TRBV7-9 and TRBJ1-3; 7 nucleotides match TRBD1. V gave up 0 bases and J gave up 0 bases; unmatched junction bases: 5. The length of the CDR3 is 17 residues. Germline V gene sequence: CDR1 SEHNR, CDR2 FQNEAQ (reference sequence). The CDR3 bases are TGTGCCAGCAGCTTAGCGCAAGGGGGCCACTCTGGAAACACCATATATTTT. Protein sequence: CASSLAQGGHSGNTIYF.

This clone is a singleton in its sample. CDR3 residues: CASSGTSFGWYEQFF. The DNA for the CDR3 is TGTGCCAGCAGTGGGACTAGCTTTGGTTGGTATGAGCAGTTCTTC. The rearrangement links TRBV6-1 to TRBJ2-1; 8 bases are shared with TRBD2. Germline CDR1 MNHNS, CDR2 SASEGT. This CDR3 contains 15 residues. V shed 4 bases, J shed 8 bases, and the junction held 10 bases outside the gene matches.

The chain uses TRBV5-4 and TRBJ2-7; no definite D call. Germline CDR1 and CDR2: SGHNT and YYREEE (reference sequence). V lost 1 base, J lost 3 bases, and 8 bases lay in between. This CDR3 is built from 13 residues. CDR3: CASSLSSYYEQYF. CDR3 nucleotide sequence: TGTGCCAGCAGCTTGTCCAGCTACTACGAGCAGTACTTC.

As DNA, the CDR3 is TGTGCCAGCAGTCCCGGGACAGGGGCTACCTACGAGCAGTACTTC. It translates to CASSPGTGATYEQYF. The chain employs TRBV27 and TRBJ2-7; 10 bases fit TRBD1. CDR1 is MNHEY and CDR2 is SMNVEV in the germline V gene (reference sequence). V lost 5 bases to trimming and J lost 2 bases; unmatched junction nucleotides: 6. The CDR3 covers 15 residues.

The gene calls are TRBV30 and TRBJ2-5; 7 nucleotides line up with TRBD1. Germline V lookup: CDR1 GTSNPN, CDR2 SVGIG (reference sequence). This CDR3 comprises 13 residues. The V segment lost 1 base and the J segment 4 bases; nucleotides outside the gene matches: 3. Here the CDR3 DNA reads TGTGCCTGGAGTGGGGACAGTGGAGAGACCCAGTACTTC. This translates into CAWSGDSGETQYF.

The V gene is TRBV19, the J gene TRBJ2-7; D may be TRBD1 (6 bases). Germline CDR1 and CDR2: LNHDA and SQIVND (reference sequence). V was clipped by 0 bases and J by 3 bases, with 9 bases between them. CDR3 length: 14 amino acids. The CDR3 nucleotides are TGTGCCAGTAGTATAGAGGCAGGGGACTACGAGCAGTACTTC. Translation gives CASSIEAGDYEQYF.

The rearrangement links TRBV5-1 to TRBJ2-1, with 10 bases matching TRBD2. This CDR3 is built from 16 residues. V lost 3 bases to trimming and J lost 4 bases; unmatched junction nucleotides: 7. CDR1 is SGHRS, CDR2 YFSETQ, per germline. The CDR3 is CASSSSLAGVYNEQFF. Here the CDR3 DNA reads TGCGCCAGCAGCTCGTCTCTAGCGGGAGTATACAATGAGCAGTTCTTC.